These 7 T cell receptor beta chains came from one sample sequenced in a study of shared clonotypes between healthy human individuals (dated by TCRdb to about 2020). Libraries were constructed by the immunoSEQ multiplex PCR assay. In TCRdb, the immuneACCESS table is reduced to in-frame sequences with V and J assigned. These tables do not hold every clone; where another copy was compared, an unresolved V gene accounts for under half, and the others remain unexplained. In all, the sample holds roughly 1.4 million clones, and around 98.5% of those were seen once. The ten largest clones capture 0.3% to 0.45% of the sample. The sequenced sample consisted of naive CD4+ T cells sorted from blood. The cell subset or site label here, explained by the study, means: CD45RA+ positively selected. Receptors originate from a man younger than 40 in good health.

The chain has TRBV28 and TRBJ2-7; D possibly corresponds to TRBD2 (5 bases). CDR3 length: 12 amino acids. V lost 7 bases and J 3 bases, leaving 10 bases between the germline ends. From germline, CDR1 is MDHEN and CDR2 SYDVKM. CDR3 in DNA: TGTGCCAGCACCGGGGTTCTCTACGAGCAGTACTTC. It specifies CASTGVLYEQYF.

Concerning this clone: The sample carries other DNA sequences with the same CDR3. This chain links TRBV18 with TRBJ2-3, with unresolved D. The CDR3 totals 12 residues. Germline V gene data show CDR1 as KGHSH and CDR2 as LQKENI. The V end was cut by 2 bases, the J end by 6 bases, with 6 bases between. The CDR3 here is CASSPVGDTQYF. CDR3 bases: TGTGCCAGCTCACCAGTTGGGGATACGCAGTATTTT.

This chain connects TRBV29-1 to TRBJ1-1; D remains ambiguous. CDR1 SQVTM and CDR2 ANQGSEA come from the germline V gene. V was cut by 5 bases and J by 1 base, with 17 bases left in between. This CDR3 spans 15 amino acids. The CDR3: CSVFQEKLRNTEAFF. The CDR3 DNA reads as TGCAGCGTTTTTCAGGAGAAACTTAGGAACACTGAAGCTTTCTTT. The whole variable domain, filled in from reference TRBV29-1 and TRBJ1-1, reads SAVISQKPSRDICQRGTSLTIQCQVDSQVTMMFWYRQQPGQSLTLIATANQGSEATYESGFVIDKFPISRPNLTFSTLTVSNMSPEDSSIYLCSVFQEKLRNTEAFFGQGTRLTVV.

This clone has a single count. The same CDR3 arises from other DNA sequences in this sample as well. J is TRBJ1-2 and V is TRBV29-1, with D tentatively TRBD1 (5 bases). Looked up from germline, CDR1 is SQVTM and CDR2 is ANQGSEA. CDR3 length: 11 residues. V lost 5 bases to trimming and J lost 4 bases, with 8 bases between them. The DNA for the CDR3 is TGCAGCGTTCGGCAGGGCTATGGCTACACCTTC. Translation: CSVRQGYGYTF.

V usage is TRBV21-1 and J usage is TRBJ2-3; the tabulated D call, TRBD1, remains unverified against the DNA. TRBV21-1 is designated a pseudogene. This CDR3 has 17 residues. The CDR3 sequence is CASSKTRRRTPRDTQYF. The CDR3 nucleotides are TGTGCCAGCAGCAAAACGAGGAGACGGACACCTCGCGATACGCAGTATTTT.

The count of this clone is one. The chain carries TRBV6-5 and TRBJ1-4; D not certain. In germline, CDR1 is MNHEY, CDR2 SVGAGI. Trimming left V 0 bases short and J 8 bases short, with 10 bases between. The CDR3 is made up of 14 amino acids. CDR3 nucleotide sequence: TGTGCCAGCAGTTACTCAATTCATGGAGAAAAACTGTTTTTT. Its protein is CASSYSIHGEKLFF.

The CDR3 here is CASSLLSGSSGANVLTF. The CDR3 region has the DNA TGTGCCAGCAGCTTACTGTCGGGAAGCTCTGGGGCCAACGTCCTGACTTTC. This sequence joins TRBV7-9 and TRBJ2-6, with a weak D call TRBD2 (5 bases). CDR1 and CDR2 (germline): SEHNR, FQNEAQ (reference sequence). The V and J ends lost 2 bases and 0 bases respectively, with 11 bases between them. This CDR3 spans 17 amino acids.